This is a list of T cell receptor beta chains from one sample in a study of T cell responses to AZD1222 COVID-19 vaccine. Clones were read by immunoSEQ multiplex PCR, and TCRdb kept only the in-frame ones, dropping some. The table records roughly 120,000 clones, 88% of them present only once. The sample consisted of peripheral blood, taken on day 0 of AZD1222 vaccination. The receptor source for this set is an adult in good health. Each CDR3 is given with its conserved first and last residue. A D gene is named only where the DNA matches it firmly. Clone size appears in some rows only: once, few, many, or a class for an expanded clone.

j_gene: TRBJ1-6; abundance: .; v_gene: TRBV5-5; d_gene: TRBD1; CDR3aa: CASSSSSGTVNSPLHF; CDR3nt: TGTGCCAGCAGCTCTTCATCGGGGACAGTTAATTCACCCCTCCACTTT
j_gene: TRBJ2-1; abundance: .; v_gene: TRBV5-6; d_gene: TRBD1; CDR3aa: CASSLVGQEYNEQFF; CDR3nt: TGTGCCAGCAGCTTGGTTGGACAGGAGTACAATGAGCAGTTCTTC
j_gene: TRBJ2-7; abundance: .; v_gene: TRBV28; d_gene: TRBD1; CDR3aa: CASSRTGAGGEQYF; CDR3nt: TGTGCCAGCAGCCGGACAGGGGCAGGGGGTGAGCAGTACTTC
j_gene: TRBJ2-2; abundance: .; v_gene: TRBV7-6; d_gene: .; CDR3aa: CASSLGGELIGELFF; CDR3nt: TGTGCCAGCAGCTTAGGCGGGGAATTGATCGGGGAGCTGTTTTTT
j_gene: TRBJ1-2; abundance: .; v_gene: TRBV18; d_gene: TRBD1; CDR3aa: CASSPNSQGSILYGYTF; CDR3nt: TGTGCCAGCTCACCAAATTCACAGGGGTCGATTTTGTATGGCTACACCTTC
j_gene: TRBJ1-1; abundance: .; v_gene: TRBV4-3; d_gene: .; CDR3aa: CASSQDWNTEAFF; CDR3nt: TGCGCCAGCAGCCAAGATTGGAACACTGAAGCTTTCTTT
j_gene: TRBJ1-1; abundance: many; v_gene: TRBV3-1/TRBV3-2; d_gene: TRBD1; CDR3aa: CASSDYGTANTEAFF; CDR3nt: TGTGCCAGCAGCGATTACGGGACAGCGAACACTGAAGCTTTCTTT
j_gene: TRBJ1-1; abundance: .; v_gene: TRBV3-1/TRBV3-2; d_gene: TRBD1; CDR3aa: CASSQGQEGAIEAFF; CDR3nt: TGTGCCAGCAGCCAAGGGCAGGAGGGGGCAATTGAAGCTTTCTTT
j_gene: TRBJ2-3; abundance: .; v_gene: TRBV6-4; d_gene: TRBD2; CDR3aa: CASSSGGTSDTQYF; CDR3nt: TGTGCCAGCAGTAGCGGGGGGACCTCGGATACGCAGTATTTT
j_gene: TRBJ1-1; abundance: once; v_gene: TRBV6-6; d_gene: .; CDR3aa: CASSYSQNTEAFF; CDR3nt: TGTGCCAGCAGTTACAGCCAGAACACTGAAGCTTTCTTT
j_gene: TRBJ2-2; abundance: .; v_gene: TRBV9; d_gene: TRBD2; CDR3aa: CASSVGGTSGTGELFF; CDR3nt: TGTGCCAGCAGCGTAGGGGGGACTAGCGGGACCGGGGAGCTGTTTTTT
j_gene: TRBJ2-3; abundance: .; v_gene: TRBV10-3; d_gene: TRBD2; CDR3aa: CAINPGLAGVDTQYF; CDR3nt: TGTGCCATCAACCCGGGACTAGCGGGGGTGGATACGCAGTATTTT
j_gene: TRBJ2-1; abundance: .; v_gene: TRBV3-1/TRBV3-2; d_gene: .; CDR3aa: CASSQGVSAGDEQFF; CDR3nt: TGTGCCAGCAGCCAAGGAGTCTCCGCCGGCGATGAGCAGTTCTTC
j_gene: TRBJ1-4; abundance: .; v_gene: TRBV10-3; d_gene: TRBD1; CDR3aa: CAISESRGTGDGLFF; CDR3nt: TGTGCCATCAGTGAGTCGCGAGGGACAGGGGACGGACTGTTTTTT
j_gene: TRBJ1-1; abundance: .; v_gene: TRBV7-9; d_gene: .; CDR3aa: CASRGHPGNTEAFF; CDR3nt: TGTGCCAGCAGGGGGCACCCGGGGAACACTGAAGCTTTCTTT
j_gene: TRBJ2-1; abundance: .; v_gene: TRBV6-5; d_gene: .; CDR3aa: CASSLPGLAINEQFF; CDR3nt: TGTGCCAGCAGCCTGCCGGGGCTAGCGATAAATGAGCAGTTCTTC
j_gene: TRBJ2-2; abundance: .; v_gene: TRBV20-1; d_gene: TRBD1; CDR3aa: CSASPPQGAYSGELFF; CDR3nt: TGCAGTGCTAGTCCCCCACAGGGGGCGTATTCCGGGGAGCTGTTTTTT
j_gene: TRBJ2-3; abundance: .; v_gene: TRBV3-1/TRBV3-2; d_gene: .; CDR3aa: CASSPSEDTQYF; CDR3nt: TGTGCCAGCAGCCCGTCCGAAGATACGCAGTATTTT
j_gene: TRBJ1-5; abundance: .; v_gene: TRBV27; d_gene: .; CDR3aa: CASSSYTKSNQPQHF; CDR3nt: TGTGCCAGCAGTTCTTACACCAAATCCAATCAGCCCCAGCATTTT
j_gene: TRBJ1-2; abundance: .; v_gene: TRBV5-1; d_gene: TRBD1; CDR3aa: CASSLGQGYQGYTF; CDR3nt: TGCGCCAGCAGCTTGGGACAGGGATATCAAGGCTACACCTTC
j_gene: TRBJ1-5; abundance: .; v_gene: TRBV7-8; d_gene: .; CDR3aa: CASSFGWQPQHF; CDR3nt: TGTGCCAGCAGCTTCGGATGGCAGCCCCAGCATTTT
j_gene: TRBJ1-1; abundance: .; v_gene: TRBV15; d_gene: .; CDR3aa: CATSRDLGGEAFF; CDR3nt: TGTGCCACCAGCAGAGATTTAGGCGGAGAAGCTTTCTTT
j_gene: TRBJ1-5; abundance: .; v_gene: TRBV29-1; d_gene: .; CDR3aa: CSVVIAGGSDQPQHF; CDR3nt: TGCAGCGTTGTAATCGCGGGGGGCTCGGATCAGCCCCAGCATTTT
j_gene: TRBJ1-1; abundance: .; v_gene: TRBV6-1; d_gene: TRBD1; CDR3aa: CASSEGTGMGLRAEAFF; CDR3nt: TGTGCCAGCAGTGAAGGGACAGGGATGGGCTTGAGAGCTGAAGCTTTCTTT
j_gene: TRBJ2-3; abundance: .; v_gene: TRBV6-4; d_gene: .; CDR3aa: CASSDSGGLDTQYF; CDR3nt: TGTGCCAGCAGTGACTCCGGGGGGCTGGATACGCAGTATTTT
j_gene: TRBJ2-1; abundance: .; v_gene: TRBV4-2; d_gene: TRBD2; CDR3aa: CASSPGPSGGNEQFF; CDR3nt: TGTGCCAGCAGTCCAGGCCCTAGCGGGGGGAATGAGCAGTTCTTC
j_gene: TRBJ1-1; abundance: .; v_gene: TRBV29-1; d_gene: .; CDR3aa: CSVTRTLNTEAFF; CDR3nt: TGCAGTGTGACCCGGACATTGAACACTGAAGCTTTCTTT
j_gene: TRBJ2-7; abundance: once; v_gene: TRBV6-2/TRBV6-3; d_gene: .; CDR3aa: CASSDSYEQYF; CDR3nt: TGTGCCAGCAGTGACTCCTACGAGCAGTACTTC
j_gene: TRBJ2-1; abundance: .; v_gene: TRBV6-5; d_gene: TRBD2; CDR3aa: CASIAGGLNEQFF; CDR3nt: TGTGCCAGCATAGCGGGGGGGCTCAATGAGCAGTTCTTC
j_gene: TRBJ1-1; abundance: .; v_gene: TRBV12-3/TRBV12-4; d_gene: .; CDR3aa: CASRIRGRTEAFF; CDR3nt: TGTGCCAGCAGGATACGGGGGAGAACTGAAGCTTTCTTT
j_gene: TRBJ1-6; abundance: .; v_gene: TRBV4-2; d_gene: TRBD1; CDR3aa: CASSQDQGAWGSPLHF; CDR3nt: TGTGCCAGCAGCCAAGATCAGGGGGCCTGGGGTTCACCCCTCCACTTT